The T cell receptor beta chain described here comes from a study of CD8+CD57+ T cells in acquired aplastic anemia. The CDR3 is made up of 14 amino acids. Germline V gene sequence: CDR1 SGDLS, CDR2 YYNGEE. J lost 7 bases, V lost 3 bases, and 4 bases had no gene match. This clonotype was detected many times. Genomic DNA provided the template from which TCR beta VDJ and CDR3 profiles were obtained. One entry per CDR3 protein results from TCRdb running MiXCR on the reads. The profile shows about 200,000 distinct CDR3 sequences, 34% of them singletons. The TCR originated in a human donor in good health, serving as a control. The chain employs TRBV9 and TRBJ1-5, with 10 bases fitting TRBD1. Sequences were obtained from sorted CD4+, CD8+, or CD8+CD57+ T cells (not recorded which) from PBMCs. Here the CDR3 reads CASSEGTGAQPQHF. CDR3 coding DNA: TGTGCCAGCAGCGAGGGGACAGGGGCCCAGCCCCAGCATTTT.